These 2 T cell receptor beta chains came from one sample sequenced in a study of blood T cell repertoires in COVID-19. Measured with immunoSEQ multiplex PCR; TCRdb has only the in-frame clones, and not every one. The table shows fewer than 250,000 clones, with around nine tenths occurring only once. Sequencing was done on a sample of peripheral blood. All receptors come from a man aged 30-40 years with COVID-19, enrolled during active disease.

This sequence joins TRBV5-1 and TRBJ1-5; tentatively, D is TRBD1 (6 bases). The length of the CDR3 is 13 residues. Germline V CDR1 and CDR2: SGHRS, YFSETQ. The germline V and J ends were trimmed by 4 bases and 7 bases, with 12 bases remaining between them. The DNA for the CDR3 is TGCGCCAGCAGCAGGACAGTAGTGCAGCCCCAGCATTTT. Amino acids: CASSRTVVQPQHF.

The CDR3 protein is CASSLAGNNIQYF. CDR3 nucleotide sequence: TGTGCCAGCAGCTTGGCAGGGAACAACATTCAGTACTTC. V gene TRBV5-4 combines with J gene TRBJ2-4; weak D call: TRBD1 (5 bases). The V gene's germline CDR1 is SGHNT and CDR2 YYREEE (reference sequence). CDR3 length: 13 residues. The germline V and J ends were trimmed by 0 bases and 7 bases, with 8 bases remaining between them. Full variable domain (remainder filled in from reference TRBV5-4 and TRBJ2-4): ETGVTQSPTHLIKTRGQQVTLRCSSQSGHNTVSWYQQALGQGPQFIFQYYREEENGRGNFPPRFSGLQFPNYSSELNVNALELDDSALYLCASSLAGNNIQYFGAGTRLSVL.